Reported below is one T cell receptor (beta chain). The entry originates in a study of blood T cell repertoires in COVID-19. Study-wide context: Some COVID-19 samples were acute and others convalescent; all came from the United States, Italy and Spain.

Recovered participants had two consecutive negative NP/OP PCR tests, healthcare professional clearance, or symptom resolution. The method was immunoSEQ multiplex PCR; TCRdb's version includes in-frame clones alone and lacks a portion of them. Of 150,000 to 200,000 clones listed, more than 75% are singletons. This clonotype originated in a woman between 50 and 59 years old who had recovered from COVID-19. The sequenced sample consisted of PBMCs or T cells enriched from blood (not recorded which).

The CDR3 nucleotides read TGTGCCACCAGCGACCGGGACAGGGGAAATTATGGCTACACCTTC. It is translated as CATSDRDRGNYGYTF. The rearrangement links TRBV15 to TRBJ1-2; 10 positions agree with TRBD1. V trimming: 5 bases; J trimming: 5 bases; junction bases outside the gene matches: 8. Germline V gene sequence: CDR1 LNHNV, CDR2 YYDKDF (reference sequence). The CDR3 loop spans 15 amino acids. Looking up the rest from reference TRBV15 and TRBJ1-2 gives the full variable domain: DAMVIQNPRYQVTQFGKPVTLSCSQTLNHNVMYWYQQKSSQAPKLLFHYYDKDFNNEADTPDNFQSRRPNTSFCFLDIRSPGLGDTAMYLCATSDRDRGNYGYTFGSGTRLTVV.